Shown below are 20 T cell receptor beta chains from a single sample sequenced in a study of neurological immune-mediated disorders. TCRdb reprocessed the 5' RACE reads via MiXCR and lists one record per CDR3 protein. The profile shows about 78,000 distinct CDR3 sequences, roughly 4.7% of them singletons. Sequencing was performed on PBMCs. The receptors here all came from a woman in her twenties or thirties with multiple sclerosis.

This clonotype was recorded many times. The chain couples TRBV5-1 to TRBJ2-5; TRBD2 matches 12 bases. Germline CDR1 is SGHRS and CDR2 is YFSETQ. The CDR3 runs 16 residues. Trimming at V came to 4 bases and at J to 4 bases, leaving 8 bases not matched to a gene. CDR3 bases: TGCGCCAGCAGCCAGACTAGCGGGAGTGGGGCAGAGACCCAGTACTTC. Its translation is CASSQTSGSGAETQYF.

This clonotype was detected ten times or more. This rearrangement joins TRBV24-1 to TRBJ2-5, with 10 bases lining up with TRBD2. V gave up 4 bases and J gave up 5 bases; unmatched junction bases: 9. Germline V gene lookup returns CDR1 KGHDR and CDR2 SFDVKD. This CDR3 spans 16 amino acids. The CDR3 is CATSEIRLAGQETQYF. As DNA, the CDR3 is TGTGCCACCAGTGAAATTAGACTAGCGGGTCAGGAGACCCAGTACTTC.

This clonotype was counted at least ten times. This clone may be a read error of a much larger clone one base away. The chain links TRBV7-8 to TRBJ1-6, with 8 bases identical to TRBD1. This CDR3 has 16 residues. Germline CDR1 is SGHVS and CDR2 is FQNEAQ. The CDR3 coding sequence is TGTGCCAGCAGCGCCAGGCCAACGACAGGGGATTCACCCCTCAACTTT. This encodes CASSARPTTGDSPLNF.

This clonotype was picked up many times. The chain links TRBV20-1 to TRBJ2-5; the match to TRBD2 covers 14 bases. Germline CDR1 is DFQATT and CDR2 is SNEGSKA (reference sequence). The V gene end was trimmed by 6 bases and the J gene end by 2 bases; junction bases not matched to a gene: 5. The CDR3 length is 15 residues. The CDR3 nucleotides read TGCAGTGCCTCTAGGACTAGCGGGAGGCAAGAGACCCAGTACTTC. Protein product: CSASRTSGRQETQYF.

This clonotype was seen repeatedly, ten times or more. The rearrangement links TRBV28 to TRBJ1-2; TRBD1 is a possible D gene (5 bases). The germline CDR1 and CDR2 sequences are MDHEN and SYDVKM. The CDR3 sequence is 14 residues long. The V and J ends lost 5 bases and 0 bases respectively, with 10 bases between them. The CDR3 DNA reads as TGTGCCAGCAGTATAACGACAGCTAACTATGGCTACACCTTC. Translated: CASSITTANYGYTF.

This clonotype was seen many times. The chain combines TRBV5-5 with TRBJ2-7; D is undetermined. The CDR3 totals 14 residues. Trimming shortened V by 0 bases and J by 2 bases, and 9 bases separated the two germline ends. CDR1 is SGHKS, CDR2 YYEKEE, per germline (reference sequence). CDR3 sequence: CASSLGLVPYEQYF. In DNA, the CDR3 is TGTGCCAGCAGCTTGGGTCTAGTCCCCTACGAGCAGTACTTC.

In this sample, this clonotype turned up many times. The chain has TRBV5-1 and TRBJ2-1; 9 nucleotides agree with TRBD1. V trimming: 5 bases; J trimming: 3 bases; junction bases outside the gene matches: 6. This CDR3 region has 15 residues. The germline CDR1 and CDR2 sequences are SGHRS and YFSETQ. DNA for the CDR3: TGCGCCAGCAGGTTTGGGACAGGGTACTACAATGAGCAGTTCTTC. Encoded protein: CASRFGTGYYNEQFF.

This clonotype appeared many times. The chain links TRBV7-9 to TRBJ2-5; TRBD2 agrees at 9 bases. In germline, CDR1 is SEHNR, CDR2 FQNEAQ (reference sequence). The trim removed 1 base at V and 7 bases at J, leaving 10 bases unmatched. The CDR3 has 16 residues. The CDR3 coding sequence is TGTGCCAGCAGCTTAGAGGCTAGCGGGGCAGCGGGGACCCAGTACTTC. The encoded protein is CASSLEASGAAGTQYF.

This clonotype was detected many times. V is TRBV20-1 and J is TRBJ2-1; D possibly corresponds to TRBD2 (6 bases). CDR3 size: 13 residues. Between the trimmed V and J ends, which lost 2 bases and 7 bases, there was a span of 12 bases. Germline V gene data show CDR1 as DFQATT and CDR2 as SNEGSKA (reference sequence). This chain's CDR3 is CSARKGGANEQFF. As DNA, the CDR3 is TGCAGTGCTAGAAAGGGAGGTGCGAATGAGCAGTTCTTC.

This clonotype was counted at least ten times. The V gene is TRBV20-1, the J gene TRBJ1-4, with D maybe TRBD1 (5 bases). Deletions cut 5 bases from V and 5 bases from J, with 15 bases between. The CDR3 spans 14 residues. Germline CDR1 reads DFQATT; CDR2 reads SNEGSKA (reference sequence). The DNA for the CDR3 is TGCAGTGCTCCCCGGGACGGAGGGAATGAAAAACTGTTTTTT. This sequence encodes CSAPRDGGNEKLFF.

This clonotype has at least ten counts. The V call is TRBV5-1, the J call TRBJ1-4; D is possibly TRBD1 (5 bases). The CDR3 contains 15 residues. The V gene's germline CDR1 is SGHRS and CDR2 YFSETQ. The ends were cut back, 4 bases at V and 1 base at J, with 11 bases in the middle. The CDR3 spells CASSQTGETNEKLFF. The CDR3 bases are TGCGCCAGCAGCCAAACAGGAGAAACTAATGAAAAACTGTTTTTT.

This clonotype was seen repeatedly, ten times or more. This chain links TRBV19 with TRBJ2-1; a weak D match, TRBD1 (5 bases). Trimming shortened V by 2 bases and J by 7 bases, and 9 bases separated the two germline ends. The CDR3 spans 13 residues. The V gene's germline CDR1 is LNHDA and CDR2 SQIVND (reference sequence). CDR3 nucleotides: TGTGCCAGTAGTATACAGGGCCTGAATGAGCAGTTCTTC. This gives the protein CASSIQGLNEQFF.

The chain recombines TRBV3-1 with TRBJ1-1, with 9 bases matching TRBD1. The CDR3 totals 15 residues. CDR1 is LGHDT and CDR2 is YNNKEL in the germline V gene (reference sequence). The V and J ends lost 5 bases and 5 bases, in that order; junction bases with no gene match: 9. This chain's CDR3 is CASSSGTGRGTEAFF. CDR3 DNA sequence: TGTGCCAGCAGCTCCGGGACAGGGAGGGGGACTGAAGCTTTCTTT.

J is TRBJ2-7 and V is TRBV6-5; D uncertain. Trimming left V 6 bases short and J 3 bases short, with 9 bases between. From germline, CDR1 is MNHEY and CDR2 SVGAGI. The CDR3 has 12 amino acids. CDR3 in DNA: TGTGCCAGCAGCAGACAAGGCTACGAGCAGTACTTC. This encodes CASSRQGYEQYF.

Ten or more counts support this clonotype. This chain joins TRBV5-1 and TRBJ1-1, with D maybe TRBD1 (5 bases). The CDR3 contains 15 residues. Germline CDR1 reads SGHRS; CDR2 reads YFSETQ. V gave up 1 base and J gave up 8 bases, with 18 bases separating them. The chain's CDR3 is CASSLIGTLKTEAFF. In DNA, the CDR3 is TGCGCCAGCAGCTTGATCGGGACTCTCAAGACCGAAGCTTTCTTT.

This clonotype was observed at least ten times. The V call is TRBV5-1, the J call TRBJ2-1; TRBD2 matches at 14 bases. CDR3 length: 19 amino acids. Trimming took 4 bases from V and 1 from J; bases not matched to a gene: 10. Germline CDR1 and CDR2: SGHRS and YFSETQ. CDR3 bases: TGCGCCAGCAGCCCCCCCGGGACTAGCGGGGGCAAATCCTACAATGAGCAGTTCTTC. It is translated as CASSPPGTSGGKSYNEQFF.

This clonotype was seen at least ten times. V and J are TRBV5-1 and TRBJ2-2; D is perhaps TRBD1 (6 bases). The CDR3 has 15 residues. Trimming cost V 6 bases and J 3 bases, with 15 bases left between them. The germline CDR1 and CDR2 sequences are SGHRS and YFSETQ. The CDR3 DNA reads TGCGCCAGCAAACCGACAGGTGTTTACACCGGGGAGCTGTTTTTT. Encoded protein: CASKPTGVYTGELFF.

The V gene is TRBV5-1, the J gene TRBJ2-6, with D possibly being TRBD1 (5 bases). V was trimmed by 4 bases and J by 4 bases, leaving 15 bases between them. This CDR3 has 16 amino acids. Germline CDR1 reads SGHRS; CDR2 reads YFSETQ. The CDR3 here is CASSMDNPGGANVLTF. The CDR3 region has the DNA TGCGCCAGCAGCATGGACAACCCCGGCGGGGCCAACGTCCTGACTTTC.

This clonotype was detected many times. The chain recombines TRBV5-1 with TRBJ1-1; D is perhaps TRBD1 (6 bases). Trimming stripped 4 bases from V and 1 base from J, with 11 bases between. The germline V gene has CDR1 SGHRS and CDR2 YFSETQ. There are 14 residues in the CDR3. CDR3 nucleotide sequence: TGCGCCAGCAGCAACAGGGTAGGGAACACTGAAGCTTTCTTT. Translating it yields CASSNRVGNTEAFF.

The sample holds many counts of this clonotype. The chain uses TRBV20-1 and TRBJ2-5; D gene unclear. Germline loops: CDR1 DFQATT, CDR2 SNEGSKA (reference sequence). V was shortened by 7 bases and J by 2 bases, with 14 bases between the two germline ends. The CDR3 is 13 amino acids. CDR3 nucleotides: TGCAGTGTGAGAGCTGCGGTACAAGAGACCCAGTACTTC. This translates into CSVRAAVQETQYF.